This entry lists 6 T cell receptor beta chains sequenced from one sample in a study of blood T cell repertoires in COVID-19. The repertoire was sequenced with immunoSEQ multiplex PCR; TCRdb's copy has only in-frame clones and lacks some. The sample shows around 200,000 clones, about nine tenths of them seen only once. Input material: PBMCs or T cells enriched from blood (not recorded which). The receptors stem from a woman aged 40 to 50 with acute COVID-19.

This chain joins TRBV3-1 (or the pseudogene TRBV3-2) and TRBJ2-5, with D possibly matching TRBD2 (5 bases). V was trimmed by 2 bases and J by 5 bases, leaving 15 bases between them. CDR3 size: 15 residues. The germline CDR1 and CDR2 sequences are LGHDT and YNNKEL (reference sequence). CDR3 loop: CASSQRTLGLETQYF. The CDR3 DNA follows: TGTGCCAGCAGCCAAAGGACTCTCGGGTTGGAGACCCAGTACTTC.

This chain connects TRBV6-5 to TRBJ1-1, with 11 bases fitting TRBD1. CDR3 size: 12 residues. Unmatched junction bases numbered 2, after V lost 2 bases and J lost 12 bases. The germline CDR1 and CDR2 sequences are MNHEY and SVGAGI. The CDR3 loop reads CASSYRDRGSFF. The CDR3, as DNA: TGTGCCAGCAGTTACCGGGACAGGGGGTCTTTCTTT.

The CDR3 bases are TGTGCCTGGAAACTCACTGAAGCTTTCTTT. Its protein product is CAWKLTEAFF. This chain links TRBV30 with TRBJ1-1; D ambiguous. With 4 bases removed from V and 4 bases from J, the gap between germline ends came to 4 bases. Germline V gene sequence: CDR1 GTSNPN, CDR2 SVGIG (reference sequence). This CDR3 has 10 amino acids.

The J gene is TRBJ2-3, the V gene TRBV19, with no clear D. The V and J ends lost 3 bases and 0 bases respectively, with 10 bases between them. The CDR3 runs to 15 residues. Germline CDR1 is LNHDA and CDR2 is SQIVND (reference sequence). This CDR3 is CASSIQVSSTDTQYF. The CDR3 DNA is TGTGCCAGTAGTATTCAGGTCTCTAGCACAGATACGCAGTATTTT.

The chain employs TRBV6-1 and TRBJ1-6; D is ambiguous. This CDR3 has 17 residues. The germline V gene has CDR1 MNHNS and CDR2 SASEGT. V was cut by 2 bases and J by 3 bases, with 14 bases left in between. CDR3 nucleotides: TGTGCCAGCAGTGAAATCGGAGACCCCCACTATAATTCACCCCTCCACTTT. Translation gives CASSEIGDPHYNSPLHF.

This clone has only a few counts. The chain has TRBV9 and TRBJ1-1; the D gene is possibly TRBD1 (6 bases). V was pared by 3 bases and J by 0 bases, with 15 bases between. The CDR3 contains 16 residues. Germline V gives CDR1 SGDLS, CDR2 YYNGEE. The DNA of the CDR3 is TGTGCCAGCAGCGCCAACCGGGACACAGTGAACACTGAAGCTTTCTTT. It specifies CASSANRDTVNTEAFF.